What follows are 12 T cell receptor beta chains derived from one specimen sequenced in a study of blood T cell repertoires in COVID-19. Libraries were prepared by immunoSEQ multiplex PCR; TCRdb keeps only in-frame clonotypes and omits some of them. The sample has around 200,000 clones; around 90% are singletons. Sequencing was carried out using peripheral blood. The source is a man aged 45 to 65 with acute or convalescent COVID-19.

V and J are TRBV27 and TRBJ2-5; maybe TRBD2 (5 bases). The length of the CDR3 is 13 residues. V lost 3 bases and J lost 9, with 14 bases in between. Germline CDR1 reads MNHEY; CDR2 reads SMNVEV (reference sequence). The CDR3: CASSFSPRGPQYF. CDR3 DNA sequence: TGTGCCAGCAGTTTTAGTCCCCGAGGGCCCCAGTACTTC.

This clone has just a few counts. The genes are TRBV27 and TRBJ1-5, with 8 bases identical to TRBD1. Germline trimming cut 8 bases from V and 4 bases from J; bases unmatched to any gene: 7. The V gene's germline CDR1 is MNHEY and CDR2 SMNVEV (reference sequence). The CDR3 totals 14 residues. The CDR3 loop reads CASGRQGPNQPQHF. The DNA of the CDR3 is TGTGCCAGCGGGAGACAGGGGCCGAATCAGCCCCAGCATTTT.

The V call is TRBV20-1, the J call TRBJ1-1; perhaps TRBD1 as D (6 bases). Per germline, CDR1 DFQATT and CDR2 SNEGSKA (reference sequence). The ends were cut back, 6 bases at V and 0 bases at J, with 11 bases in the middle. The CDR3 spans 13 residues. CDR3 residues: CSASGQMNTEAFF. The CDR3 nucleotides read TGCAGTGCAAGTGGACAGATGAACACTGAAGCTTTCTTT.

The V call is TRBV9, the J call TRBJ1-4; 8 bases align to TRBD1. Germline loops: CDR1 SGDLS, CDR2 YYNGEE. The CDR3 length is 14 residues. With 4 bases clipped from V and 8 bases from J, the junction kept 7 bases outside the gene matches. The CDR3 sequence: CASSLTGDVEKLFF. CDR3 sequence (DNA): TGTGCCAGCAGCCTGACAGGGGACGTGGAAAAACTGTTTTTT.

The chain joins TRBV24-1 to TRBJ2-2, with 8 positions matching TRBD1. This CDR3 is built from 16 residues. CDR1 and CDR2 from the germline V gene are KGHDR and SFDVKD. V dropped 3 bases and J dropped 6; count of bases not matched to a gene: 8. CDR3 amino acids: CATSDPSWTGSGELFF. The DNA for the CDR3 is TGTGCCACCAGTGATCCGTCGTGGACAGGGTCCGGGGAGCTGTTTTTT.

This chain uses TRBV15 with TRBJ2-2, with D tentatively TRBD1 (5 bases). CDR3 length equals 17 residues. The V gene's germline CDR1 is LNHNV and CDR2 YYDKDF (reference sequence). V was pared by 1 base and J by 6 bases, with 18 bases between. As DNA, the CDR3 is TGTGCCACCAGCAGAGCACCACAGGTGGGGCATCCCGGGGAGCTGTTTTTT. Amino acids: CATSRAPQVGHPGELFF.

This sequence joins TRBV7-6 and TRBJ2-3; 8 bases agree with TRBD2. After removal of 4 bases from V and 0 bases from J, the junction contained 9 bases not matched to a gene. The CDR3 totals 17 residues. Germline loops: CDR1 SGHVS, CDR2 FNYEAQ. The CDR3 coding sequence is TGTGCCAGCAGCTACCCCCTCAGCGGGAGTAGCACAGATACGCAGTATTTT. This codes for CASSYPLSGSSTDTQYF.

The chain carries TRBV29-1 and TRBJ1-2, with D perhaps TRBD1 (6 bases). V was pared by 5 bases and J by 6 bases, with 13 bases between. The CDR3 loop spans 12 amino acids. Germline values: CDR1 SQVTM, CDR2 ANQGSEA. The CDR3 DNA sequence: TGCAGCGTTATAACAGGGTTTGATGGCTACACCTTC. It codes for CSVITGFDGYTF.

The V gene is TRBV6-6, the J gene TRBJ1-1; 8 bases line up with TRBD1. The V segment lost 8 bases and the J segment 0 bases; nucleotides outside the gene matches: 11. Germline CDR1 is MNHNY and CDR2 is SVGAGI (reference sequence). The CDR3 covers 16 residues. The CDR3 protein is CASLDRARGMNTEAFF. The CDR3 DNA reads as TGTGCCAGCCTGGACAGGGCGAGGGGTATGAACACTGAAGCTTTCTTT.

This chain joins TRBV7-9 and TRBJ1-1; no reliable D call. This CDR3 contains 15 residues. Trimming stripped 5 bases from V and 1 base from J, with 14 bases between. Germline CDR1 reads SEHNR; CDR2 reads FQNEAQ (reference sequence). CDR3 nucleotides: TGTGCCAGCAGCCGAGCGTTACCGGCGAACACTGAAGCTTTCTTT. Translated, it gives CASSRALPANTEAFF.

V gene TRBV27 combines with J gene TRBJ2-3, with 16 bases fitting TRBD2. CDR1 MNHEY and CDR2 SMNVEV come from the germline V gene (reference sequence). The CDR3 consists of 17 residues. V shed 7 bases and J 1 base; nucleotides not matched to a gene: 5. CDR3 residues: CASTGLAGGFRTDTQYF. The CDR3 nucleotides read TGTGCCAGCACGGGACTAGCGGGAGGGTTTCGCACAGATACGCAGTATTTT.

The rearrangement joins TRBV5-1 to TRBJ1-2, with 7 bases matching TRBD1. The V segment lost 0 bases and the J segment 9 bases; nucleotides outside the gene matches: 5. This CDR3 comprises 13 residues. The germline gives CDR1 SGHRS, CDR2 YFSETQ. CDR3 in DNA: TGCGCCAGCAGCTTGGACCGACAGGGTCGCTACACCTTC. Protein sequence: CASSLDRQGRYTF. Supplemented by reference TRBV5-1 and TRBJ1-2, the full variable domain reads KAGVTQTPRYLIKTRGQQVTLSCSPISGHRSVSWYQQTPGQGLQFLFEYFSETQRNKGNFPGRFSGRQFSNSRSEMNVSTLELGDSALYLCASSLDRQGRYTFGSGTRLTVV.